These 9 T cell receptor beta chains originate from one sample sequenced in a study of glioma-infiltrating T cells. TCR alpha and beta CDR3 regions were amplified from RNA using iRepertoire nested multiplex PCR. TCRdb reprocessed the multiplex PCR reads with MiXCR, giving one entry per CDR3 protein. The data contain about 3,900 distinct CDR3 sequences, over 80% of them seen just once; the ten biggest clones take up 26%. Specimen: glioma tissue, nonneoplastic brain tissue, or PBMCs (not recorded which). These receptors were collected from a human donor with low-grade glioma or glioblastoma, undergoing nonglioma brain surgery, or in good health (not recorded which).

In the case of this clonotype: For a library built for alpha chains, this beta chain is a stray read; little rests on its size. The chain couples TRBV2 to TRBJ2-3; TRBD2 might be the D (5 bases). V was trimmed by 6 bases and J by 0 bases, leaving 7 bases between them. Germline-derived CDR1 and CDR2 are SNHLY and FYNNEI. The CDR3 totals 13 residues. CDR3 sequence: CASSGVSTDTQYF. The CDR3 coding sequence is TGTGCCAGCAGCGGGGTCAGCACAGATACGCAGTATTTT.

Worth noting for this clonotype: This beta chain is an off-target read within a library intended for alpha chains, so its frequency means little. This sequence joins TRBV20-1 and TRBJ1-5, with D perhaps matching TRBD1 (5 bases). The CDR3 totals 14 residues. In germline, CDR1 is DFQATT, CDR2 SNEGSKA (reference sequence). V lost 2 bases and J lost 0, with 8 bases in between. CDR3 DNA sequence: TGCAGTGCTAGACAGGGTCCTAGCAATCAGCCCCAGCATTTT. Residues: CSARQGPSNQPQHF.

Turning to this clonotype: This beta chain represents an off-target read in a library built for alpha chains; its size is of limited meaning. J is TRBJ2-1 and V is TRBV28; 7 bases are shared with TRBD2. Unmatched junction bases numbered 4, after V lost 3 bases and J lost 11 bases. The CDR3 is made up of 12 amino acids. Germline V lookup: CDR1 MDHEN, CDR2 SYDVKM. CDR3 sequence reads: CASSFQRDKQFF. CDR3 nucleotide sequence: TGTGCCAGCAGTTTCCAGCGGGATAAGCAGTTCTTC.

Notes on this clonotype: As an off-target read in a library built for alpha chains, this beta chain has a frequency of little significance. The chain links TRBV6-2 or TRBV6-3 to TRBJ2-7; TRBD1 might be the D (5 bases). The CDR3 runs 14 residues. The V gene lost 4 bases and the J gene lost 2 bases, with 12 bases spanning the gap. Germline lookup yields CDR1 MNHEY and CDR2 SVGEGT. The CDR3 bases are TGTGCCAGCAGTTCAGGGTGGGGCACCTACGAGCAGTACTTC. Protein sequence: CASSSGWGTYEQYF.

About this clonotype: This beta chain is off target for a library built for alpha chains, so its abundance means little. V gene TRBV9 combines with J gene TRBJ1-3; 7 nucleotides align to TRBD1. Germline lookup yields CDR1 SGDLS and CDR2 YYNGEE. V was pared by 2 bases and J by 4 bases, with 12 bases of the junction left unmatched. The CDR3 totals 17 residues. The CDR3 coding sequence is TGTGCCAGCAGCGTCCTTCAGACAGGGAGAAAAGGAAACACCATATATTTT. Residues: CASSVLQTGRKGNTIYF.

Note on this clonotype: This beta chain lies outside the target of a library built for alpha chains; its clone size means little. The V and J genes are TRBV20-1 and TRBJ1-2; D not certain. V was trimmed by 5 bases and J by 6 bases, leaving 7 bases between them. Per the germline V gene, CDR1 is DFQATT and CDR2 is SNEGSKA (reference sequence). The CDR3 has 10 residues. Here the CDR3 reads CSALGNGYTF. The DNA for the CDR3 is TGCAGTGCTCTCGGTAATGGCTACACCTTC.

With regard to this clonotype: For a library built for alpha chains, this beta chain is a stray read; little rests on its size. This chain connects TRBV20-1 to TRBJ2-7, with D possibly matching TRBD1 (5 bases). Trimming removed 1 base at V and 0 bases at J, with 10 bases between. The CDR3 is 14 amino acids. Germline CDR1 is DFQATT and CDR2 is SNEGSKA (reference sequence). The CDR3 region is CSARGQTASYEQYF. Here the CDR3 DNA reads TGCAGTGCTAGAGGACAGACAGCCTCCTACGAGCAGTACTTC.

With respect to this clonotype: This beta chain turned up in a library designed for alpha chains; as an off-target read, its abundance says little. V gene TRBV20-1 combines with J gene TRBJ2-2, with D uncertain. Trimming left V 3 bases short and J 5 bases short, with 10 bases between. Germline V CDR1 and CDR2: DFQATT, SNEGSKA (reference sequence). The CDR3 length is 13 residues. The CDR3 nucleotides read TGCAGTGCTAGGATCGATGGTACCGGGGAGCTGTTTTTT. Residues: CSARIDGTGELFF.

This clonotype has only a few counts. Since the library was made to target alpha chains, this beta chain is a stray read and its abundance is not meaningful. CDR3 bases: TGTGCCAGCACCTCGACTAGAACAGATACGCAGTATTTT. It specifies CASTSTRTDTQYF. V and J are TRBV6-1 and TRBJ2-3, with a tentative D call TRBD2 (6 bases). This CDR3 is built from 13 residues. Trimming cost V 7 bases and J 3 bases, with 11 bases left between them. CDR1 is MNHNS, CDR2 SASEGT, per germline.